What follows are 10 T cell receptor beta chains derived from one specimen sequenced in a study of CD8 T cells in ankylosing spondylitis. General observations from the study: A TCR beta motif of under ten highly homologous variants appeared characteristic of ankylosing spondylitis blood.

Using its own MiXCR run on the 5' RACE reads, TCRdb lists one record per CDR3 protein. The sample records 670,000 or so distinct CDR3 sequences, 19% being singletons. What these receptors recognize is not known. The sample was blood, either unsorted or a sorted T cell fraction (not recorded which). The receptors here all came from a male donor with ankylosing spondylitis.

The chain is built from TRBV7-9 and TRBJ1-1, with a tentative D call TRBD1 (5 bases). The CDR3 consists of 12 residues. V was clipped by 11 bases and J by 1 base, with 11 bases between them. In germline, CDR1 is SEHNR, CDR2 FQNEAQ (reference sequence). DNA of the CDR3: TGTGCCGGGGCAGGGACGAACACTGAAGCTTTCTTT. It codes for CAGAGTNTEAFF.

The chain links TRBV18 to TRBJ1-6, with D uncertain. Germline-derived CDR1 and CDR2 are KGHSH and LQKENI. This CDR3 has 15 amino acids. Between the trimmed V and J ends, which lost 5 bases and 7 bases, there was a span of 15 bases. The CDR3 loop reads CASSLSEHPNSPLHF. As DNA, the CDR3 is TGTGCCAGCTCATTATCGGAACACCCCAATTCACCCCTCCACTTT.

The table lists this clonotype with a few counts. The rearrangement joins TRBV12-3 or TRBV12-4 to TRBJ2-3; TRBD1 is a possible D gene (5 bases). V was shortened by 1 base and J by 2 bases, with 10 bases between the two germline ends. CDR3 length: 15 amino acids. DNA for the CDR3: TGTGCCAGCAGTTTAGTGGGGCCGGCCACAGATACGCAGTATTTT. Amino acids: CASSLVGPATDTQYF.

V gene TRBV5-6 combines with J gene TRBJ2-3, with 11 bases that match TRBD2. The CDR3 length is 19 residues. V was pared by 3 bases and J by 4 bases, with 16 bases of the junction left unmatched. CDR1 is SGHDT and CDR2 is YYEEEE in the germline V gene. CDR3 residues: CASSWTLAGGLYKADTQYF. The CDR3 bases are TGTGCCAGCAGCTGGACCTTAGCGGGGGGGCTGTACAAGGCAGATACGCAGTATTTT. Drawing the rest from reference TRBV5-6 and TRBJ2-3, the complete variable domain is DAGVTQSPTHLIKTRGQQVTLRCSPKSGHDTVSWYQQALGQGPQFIFQYYEEEERQRGNFPDRFSGHQFPNYSSELNVNALLLGDSALYLCASSWTLAGGLYKADTQYFGPGTRLTVL.

The rearrangement joins TRBV18 to TRBJ2-2; D is perhaps TRBD1 (5 bases). This CDR3 contains 15 residues. The V end was cut by 8 bases, the J end by 6 bases, with 19 bases between. Germline CDR1 and CDR2: KGHSH and LQKENI. CDR3 sequence reads: CASPTSDVGAGELFF. The CDR3, as DNA: TGTGCCAGCCCTACATCGGATGTAGGGGCCGGGGAGCTGTTTTTT.

Note on this clonotype: One junction end disagrees with the germline gene, perhaps due to a read error. The V call is TRBV12-3 or TRBV12-4, the J call TRBJ2-2, with 12 positions matching TRBD2. This CDR3 region has 16 residues. DNA of the CDR3: TGTGCCAGCAGTTCAACACTAGCGGGAGGCACCGGGGGGCTGTTTTTT. Translating it yields CASSSTLAGGTGGLFF.

The V call is TRBV20-1, the J call TRBJ1-1, with TRBD1 identical over 7 bases. The CDR3 length is 13 residues. V trimming: 5 bases; J trimming: 3 bases; junction bases outside the gene matches: 6. Germline loops: CDR1 DFQATT, CDR2 SNEGSKA (reference sequence). The CDR3 bases are TGCAGTGCTCGACAGGGTACGGACACTGAAGCTTTCTTT. It is translated as CSARQGTDTEAFF.

This clonotype was counted between two and nine times. The V gene is TRBV7-6, the J gene TRBJ2-1, with D unresolved. CDR1 is SGHVS, CDR2 FNYEAQ, per germline. Trimming left V 4 bases short and J 5 bases short, with 12 bases between. The CDR3 contains 14 residues. DNA of the CDR3: TGTGCCAGCAGCTCCCGTAGGAAAAACAATGAGCAGTTCTTC. Translation: CASSSRRKNNEQFF.

Only a few counts were recorded for this clonotype. This chain links TRBV12-3 or TRBV12-4 with TRBJ2-1, with 7 nucleotides matching TRBD1. V shed 5 bases, J shed 4 bases, and the junction held 11 bases outside the gene matches. CDR3 length: 16 residues. The CDR3 protein is CASSGRQGLQYNEQFF. CDR3 nucleotides: TGTGCCAGCAGTGGACGACAGGGCTTACAGTACAATGAGCAGTTCTTC.

This clonotype was detected only a few times. The chain employs TRBV20-1 and TRBJ2-1; 14 bases are shared with TRBD2. Germline V gene data show CDR1 as DFQATT and CDR2 as SNEGSKA (reference sequence). The CDR3 is 15 residues long. The junction had 4 bases not matched to a gene; V was cut back by 3 bases and J by 6 bases. CDR3 residues: CSARGLAGVGNEQFF. For the CDR3, the DNA is TGCAGTGCTAGGGGACTAGCGGGAGTAGGCAATGAGCAGTTCTTC.